The source of this T cell receptor beta chain is a study of CD8 T cells in ankylosing spondylitis. Study-wide results and limits: Disease-associated clones were reportedly significantly overrepresented in matched ankylosing spondylitis synovial fluid. Previously reported in reactive arthritis synovial fluid and blood were some of the motif variants. Researchers report that disease-linked clones proved CD8+ and relatively rare in peripheral blood. Blood of patients with ankylosing spondylitis appeared to be characterized by a TCR beta motif of eight highly homologous variants.

This clonotype was seen only a few times. Its cognate antigen is unknown. CDR1 KGHSH and CDR2 LQKENI come from the germline V gene. This CDR3 spans 16 amino acids. V dropped 3 bases and J dropped 8; count of bases not matched to a gene: 12. Using its own MiXCR run on the 5' RACE reads, TCRdb lists one record per CDR3 protein. The sample has approximately 540,000 distinct CDR3 sequences, about 13% seen once. The receptor was isolated from a male donor with ankylosing spondylitis. Input material: blood, either unsorted or a sorted T cell fraction (not recorded which). This chain connects TRBV18 to TRBJ2-1; the match to TRBD1 covers 8 bases. The CDR3 nucleotides read TGTGCCAGCTCACCCTACCTGGACAGGGCAGGCCATGAGCAGTTCTTC. This codes for CASSPYLDRAGHEQFF. Looking up the rest from reference TRBV18 and TRBJ2-1 gives the full variable domain: NAGVMQNPRHLVRRRGQEARLRCSPMKGHSHVYWYRQLPEEGLKFMVYLQKENIIDESGMPKERFSAEFPKEGPSILRIQQVVRGDSAAYFCASSPYLDRAGHEQFFGPGTRLTVL.